This T cell receptor beta chain was sequenced in a study of blood T cell repertoires in COVID-19. The V and J ends lost 1 base and 0 bases respectively, with 4 bases between them. The CDR3 is 14 residues long. Per the germline V gene, CDR1 is LGHNA and CDR2 is YSLEER. In the original analysis: Estimates of nucleated cell counts were drawn from the amplification of reference gene primers. Measured with immunoSEQ multiplex PCR; TCRdb has only the in-frame clones, and not every one. D and trimming come from the DNA, and the V and J calls and clone size come from that table. The sample lists over 80,000 clones; more than 65% were seen once.

The chain employs TRBV4-3 and TRBJ1-5; D is unclear. Sequencing was performed on peripheral blood. The sequence derives from a woman aged 80 or over with active or convalescent COVID-19. This CDR3 is CASSQGLSNQPQHF. The CDR3 bases are TGCGCCAGCAGCCAAGGTCTTAGCAATCAGCCCCAGCATTTT.